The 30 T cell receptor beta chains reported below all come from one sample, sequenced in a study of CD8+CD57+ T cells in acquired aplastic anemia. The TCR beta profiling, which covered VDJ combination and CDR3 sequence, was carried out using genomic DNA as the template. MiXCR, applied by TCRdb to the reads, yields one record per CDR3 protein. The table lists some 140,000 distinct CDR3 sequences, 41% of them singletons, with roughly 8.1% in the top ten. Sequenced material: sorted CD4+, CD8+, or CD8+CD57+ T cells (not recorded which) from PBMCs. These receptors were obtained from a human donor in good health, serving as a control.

In DNA form, the CDR3 reads TGTGCCAGCAGTGCCCTCGGACAGGTCGGCGGCTACACCTTC. It specifies CASSALGQVGGYTF. The chain recombines TRBV2 with TRBJ1-2; 7 nucleotides align to TRBD1. The germline gives CDR1 SNHLY, CDR2 FYNNEI. Trimming removed 4 bases from V and 8 bases from J; junction bases left unmatched: 10. This CDR3 contains 14 residues.

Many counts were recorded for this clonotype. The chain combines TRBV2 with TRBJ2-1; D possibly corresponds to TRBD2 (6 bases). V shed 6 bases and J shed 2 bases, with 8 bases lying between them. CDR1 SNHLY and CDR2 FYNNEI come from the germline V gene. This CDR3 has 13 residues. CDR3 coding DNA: TGTGCCAGCAGCGGGACTGCCTACAATGAGCAGTTCTTC. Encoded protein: CASSGTAYNEQFF.

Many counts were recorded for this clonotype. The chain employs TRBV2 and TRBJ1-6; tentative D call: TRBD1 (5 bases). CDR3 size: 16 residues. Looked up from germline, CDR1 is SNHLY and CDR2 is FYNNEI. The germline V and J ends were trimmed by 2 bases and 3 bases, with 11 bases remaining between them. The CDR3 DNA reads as TGTGCCAGCAGTGAACTTAGGGGCAACTATAATTCACCCCTCCACTTT. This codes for CASSELRGNYNSPLHF.

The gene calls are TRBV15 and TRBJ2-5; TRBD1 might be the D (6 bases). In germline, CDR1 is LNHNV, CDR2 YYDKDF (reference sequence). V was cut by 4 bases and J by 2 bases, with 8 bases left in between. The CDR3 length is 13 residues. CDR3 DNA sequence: TGTGCCACCAGCACAGGACAGCAAGAGACCCAGTACTTC. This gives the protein CATSTGQQETQYF.

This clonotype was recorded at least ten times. CDR3 DNA sequence: TGTGCCAGCAGCCAAGCCTGGAGCGAGCAGTACTTC. Its translation: CASSQAWSEQYF. The rearrangement uses TRBV14 and TRBJ2-7; D not certain. CDR3 size: 12 residues. The germline CDR1 and CDR2 sequences are SGHDN and FVKESK. The V end lost 1 base, the J end lost 6 bases, and 7 bases lay between the germline ends. The full variable domain, rest sourced from reference TRBV14 and TRBJ2-7, is EAGVTQFPSHSVIEKGQTVTLRCDPISGHDNLYWYRRVMGKEIKFLLHFVKESKQDESGMPNNRFLAERTGGTYSTLKVQPAELEDSGVYFCASSQAWSEQYFGPGTRLTVT.

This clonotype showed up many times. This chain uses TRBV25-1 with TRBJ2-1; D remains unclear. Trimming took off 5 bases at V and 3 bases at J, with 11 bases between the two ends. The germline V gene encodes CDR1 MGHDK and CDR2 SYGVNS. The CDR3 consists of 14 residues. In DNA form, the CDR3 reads TGTGCCAGCAGTAGCCCGGGCGACTACAATGAGCAGTTCTTC. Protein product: CASSSPGDYNEQFF.

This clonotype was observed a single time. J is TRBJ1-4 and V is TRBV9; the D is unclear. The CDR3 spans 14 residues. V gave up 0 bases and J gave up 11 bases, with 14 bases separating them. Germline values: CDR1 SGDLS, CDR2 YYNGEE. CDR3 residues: CASSVEGVSRKLFF. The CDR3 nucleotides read TGTGCCAGCAGCGTAGAAGGCGTATCTCGGAAACTGTTTTTT.

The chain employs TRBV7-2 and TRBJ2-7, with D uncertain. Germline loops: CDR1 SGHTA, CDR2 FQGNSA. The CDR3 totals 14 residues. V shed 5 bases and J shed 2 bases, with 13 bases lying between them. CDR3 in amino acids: CASSRSHITYEQYF. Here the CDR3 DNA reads TGTGCCAGCAGCAGATCACATATAACCTACGAGCAGTACTTC.

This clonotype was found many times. CDR3 DNA: TGCGCCAGCAGCTTGGTACCTGAATCACCCCTCCACTTT. Translation gives CASSLVPESPLHF. The chain recombines TRBV5-1 with TRBJ1-6; D is unclear. The CDR3 consists of 13 residues. Germline CDR1 reads SGHRS; CDR2 reads YFSETQ. Trimming took 0 bases from V and 10 from J, leaving 8 bases between them.

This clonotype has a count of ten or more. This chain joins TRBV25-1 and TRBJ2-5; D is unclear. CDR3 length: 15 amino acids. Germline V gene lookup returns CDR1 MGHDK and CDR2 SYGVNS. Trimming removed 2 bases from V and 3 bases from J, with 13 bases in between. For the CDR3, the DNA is TGTGCCAGCAGTGAACTCGGCGGAGTGGAAGAGACCCAGTACTTC. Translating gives CASSELGGVEETQYF.

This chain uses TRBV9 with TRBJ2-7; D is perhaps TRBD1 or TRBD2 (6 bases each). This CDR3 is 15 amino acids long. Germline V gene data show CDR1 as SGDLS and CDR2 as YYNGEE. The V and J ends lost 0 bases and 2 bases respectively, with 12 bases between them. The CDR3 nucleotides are TGTGCCAGCAGCGTAGGGGGGGCCGGTACCTACGAGCAGTACTTC. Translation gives CASSVGGAGTYEQYF.

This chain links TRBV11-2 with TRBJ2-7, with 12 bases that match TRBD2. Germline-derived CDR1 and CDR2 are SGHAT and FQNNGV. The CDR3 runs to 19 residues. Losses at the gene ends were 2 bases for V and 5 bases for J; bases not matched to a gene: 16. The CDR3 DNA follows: TGTGCCAGCAGCTTACATGCTCTGGCTAGCGGGAGGGCCGGCAACGAGCAGTACTTC. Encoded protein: CASSLHALASGRAGNEQYF. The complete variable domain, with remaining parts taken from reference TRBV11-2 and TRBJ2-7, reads EAGVAQSPRYKIIEKRQSVAFWCNPISGHATLYWYQQILGQGPKLLIQFQNNGVVDDSQLPKDRFSAERLKGVDSTLKIQPAKLEDSAVYLCASSLHALASGRAGNEQYFGPGTRLTVT.

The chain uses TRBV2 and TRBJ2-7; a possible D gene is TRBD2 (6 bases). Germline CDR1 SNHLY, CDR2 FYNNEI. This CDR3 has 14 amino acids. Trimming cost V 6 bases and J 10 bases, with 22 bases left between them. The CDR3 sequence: CASSPNGEEGAQYF. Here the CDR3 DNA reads TGTGCCAGCAGCCCTAATGGGGAGGAAGGGGCCCAGTACTTC.

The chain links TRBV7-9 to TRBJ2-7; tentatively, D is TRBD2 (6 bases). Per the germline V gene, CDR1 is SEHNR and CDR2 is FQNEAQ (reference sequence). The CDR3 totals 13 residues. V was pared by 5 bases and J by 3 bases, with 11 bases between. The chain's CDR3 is CASSHSRGYEQYF. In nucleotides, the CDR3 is TGTGCCAGCAGCCACTCGCGGGGCTACGAGCAGTACTTC.

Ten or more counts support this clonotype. This CDR3 is CASSSGQASTEAFF. The CDR3 nucleotides are TGTGCCAGCAGCTCAGGACAAGCCTCTACTGAAGCTTTCTTT. V is TRBV11-2 and J is TRBJ1-1; TRBD1 is a possible D gene (5 bases). V lost 4 bases and J 5 bases, leaving 14 bases between the germline ends. This CDR3 spans 14 amino acids. The germline gives CDR1 SGHAT, CDR2 FQNNGV.

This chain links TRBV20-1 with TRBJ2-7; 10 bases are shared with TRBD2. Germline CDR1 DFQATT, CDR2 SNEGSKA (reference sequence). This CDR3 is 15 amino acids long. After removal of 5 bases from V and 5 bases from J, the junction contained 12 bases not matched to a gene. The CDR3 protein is CSASSRGSGRNEQYF. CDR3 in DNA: TGCAGTGCTTCCTCCAGGGGTAGCGGGAGGAACGAGCAGTACTTC.

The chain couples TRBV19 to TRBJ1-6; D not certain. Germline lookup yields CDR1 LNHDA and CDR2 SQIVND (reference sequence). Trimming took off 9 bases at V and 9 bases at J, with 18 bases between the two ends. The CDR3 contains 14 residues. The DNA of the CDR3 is TGTGCCAGCAGCATGCCCACCGAGGGTTCACCCCTCCACTTT. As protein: CASSMPTEGSPLHF. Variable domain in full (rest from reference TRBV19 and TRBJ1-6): DGGITQSPKYLFRKEGQNVTLSCEQNLNHDAMYWYRQDPGQGLRLIYYSQIVNDFQKGDIAEGYSVSREKKESFPLTVTSAQKNPTAFYLCASSMPTEGSPLHFGNGTRLTVT.

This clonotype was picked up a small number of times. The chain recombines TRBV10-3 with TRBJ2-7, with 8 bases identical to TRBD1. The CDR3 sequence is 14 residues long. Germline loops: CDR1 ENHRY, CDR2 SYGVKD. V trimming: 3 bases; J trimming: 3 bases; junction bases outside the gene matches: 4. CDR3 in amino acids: CAISDWDRYYEQYF. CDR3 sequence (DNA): TGTGCCATCAGTGACTGGGACAGGTACTACGAGCAGTACTTC.

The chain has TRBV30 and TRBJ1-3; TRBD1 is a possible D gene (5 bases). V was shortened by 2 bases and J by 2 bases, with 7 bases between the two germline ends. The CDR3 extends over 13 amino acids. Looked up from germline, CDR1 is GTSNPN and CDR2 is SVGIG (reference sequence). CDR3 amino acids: CAWSPGPGNTIYF. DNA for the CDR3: TGTGCCTGGAGTCCGGGACCTGGAAACACCATATATTTT.

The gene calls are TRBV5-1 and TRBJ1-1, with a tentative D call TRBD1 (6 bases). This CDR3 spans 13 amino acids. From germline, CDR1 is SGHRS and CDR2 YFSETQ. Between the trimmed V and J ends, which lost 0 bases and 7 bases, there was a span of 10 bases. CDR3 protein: CASSLVGGNEAFF. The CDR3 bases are TGCGCCAGCAGCTTGGTAGGGGGGAATGAAGCTTTCTTT.

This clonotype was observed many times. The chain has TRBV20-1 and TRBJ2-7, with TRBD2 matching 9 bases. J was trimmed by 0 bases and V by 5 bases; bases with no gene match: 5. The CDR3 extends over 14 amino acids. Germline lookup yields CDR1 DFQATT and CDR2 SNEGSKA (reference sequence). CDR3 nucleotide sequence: TGCAGTGCTTCTAGCGGGACGGTCTCCTACGAGCAGTACTTC. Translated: CSASSGTVSYEQYF.

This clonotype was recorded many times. The CDR3 DNA follows: TGTGCCAGCAGCGGAACGGGACCGAGATATGAAGCTTTCTTT. Translated, it gives CASSGTGPRYEAFF. The V and J genes are TRBV14 and TRBJ1-1, with D perhaps matching TRBD1 (5 bases). Trimming took off 5 bases at V and 7 bases at J, with 17 bases between the two ends. This CDR3 contains 14 residues. The germline V gene has CDR1 SGHDN and CDR2 FVKESK.

The CDR3 DNA follows: TGTGCCAGCAGCTTGAGGGAATTTTATCCGTCGAACACCGGGGAGCTGTTTTTT. This codes for CASSLREFYPSNTGELFF. The chain is built from TRBV5-4 and TRBJ2-2; the D is unclear. CDR3 length equals 18 residues. CDR1 is SGHNT, CDR2 YYREEE, per germline (reference sequence). V was trimmed by 1 base and J by 0 bases, leaving 16 bases between them.

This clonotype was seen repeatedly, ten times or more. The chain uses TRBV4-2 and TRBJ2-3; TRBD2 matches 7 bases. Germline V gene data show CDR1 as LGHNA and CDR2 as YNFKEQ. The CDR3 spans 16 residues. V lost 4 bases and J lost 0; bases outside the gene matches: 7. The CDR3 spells CASSLRTRTSTDTQYF. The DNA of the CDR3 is TGTGCCAGCAGCCTCCGGACTAGAACTAGCACAGATACGCAGTATTTT.

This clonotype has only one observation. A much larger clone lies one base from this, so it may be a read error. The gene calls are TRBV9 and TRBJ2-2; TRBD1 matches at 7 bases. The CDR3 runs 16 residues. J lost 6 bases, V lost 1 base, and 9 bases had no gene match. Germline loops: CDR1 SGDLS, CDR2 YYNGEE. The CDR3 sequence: CASSVTTGSSPGELFF. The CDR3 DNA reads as TGTGCCAGCAGCGTAACGACAGGGTCTAGTCCCGGGGAGCTGTTTTTT.

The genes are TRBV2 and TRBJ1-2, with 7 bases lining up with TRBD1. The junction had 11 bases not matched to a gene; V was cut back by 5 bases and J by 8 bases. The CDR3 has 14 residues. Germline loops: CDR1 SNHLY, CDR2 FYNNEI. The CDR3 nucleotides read TGTGCCAGCAGTCAGTTAGGGGGCGCCGACGGCTACACCTTC. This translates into CASSQLGGADGYTF. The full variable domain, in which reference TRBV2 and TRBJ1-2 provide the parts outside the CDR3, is EPEVTQTPSHQVTQMGQEVILRCVPISNHLYFYWYRQILGQKVEFLVSFYNNEISEKSEIFDDQFSVERPDGSNFTLKIRSTKLEDSAMYFCASSQLGGADGYTFGSGTRLTVV.

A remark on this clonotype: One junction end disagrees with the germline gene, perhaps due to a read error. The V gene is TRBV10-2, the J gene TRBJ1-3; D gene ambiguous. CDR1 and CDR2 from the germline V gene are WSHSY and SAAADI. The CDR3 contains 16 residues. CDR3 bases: TGTGCCAGCAGCCCAAAAAGCGGGTGGGTTGGAAACACCATATATTTT. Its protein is CASSPKSGWVGNTIYF.

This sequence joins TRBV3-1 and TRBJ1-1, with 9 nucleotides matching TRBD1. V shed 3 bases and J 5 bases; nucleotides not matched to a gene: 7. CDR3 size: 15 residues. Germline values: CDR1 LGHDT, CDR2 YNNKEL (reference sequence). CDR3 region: CASSQGIQGATEAFF. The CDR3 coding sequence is TGTGCCAGCAGCCAGGGGATACAGGGGGCGACTGAAGCTTTCTTT.

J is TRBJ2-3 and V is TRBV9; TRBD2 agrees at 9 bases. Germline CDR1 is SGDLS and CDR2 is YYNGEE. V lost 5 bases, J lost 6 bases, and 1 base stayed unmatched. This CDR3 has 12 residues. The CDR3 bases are TGTGCCAGCAGTGGACTAGCGGATACGCAGTATTTT. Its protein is CASSGLADTQYF.

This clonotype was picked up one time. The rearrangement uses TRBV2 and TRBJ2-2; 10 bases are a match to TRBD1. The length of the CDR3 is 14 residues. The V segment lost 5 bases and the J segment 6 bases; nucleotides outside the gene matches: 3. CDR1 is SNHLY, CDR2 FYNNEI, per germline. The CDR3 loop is CASSRDRGAGELFF. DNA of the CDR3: TGTGCCAGCAGTCGGGACAGGGGCGCCGGGGAGCTGTTTTTT.